Listed below are T cell receptor beta chains from one sample, sequenced in a study of blood T cell repertoires in COVID-19. Libraries were prepared by immunoSEQ multiplex PCR; TCRdb keeps only in-frame clonotypes and omits some of them. The data show 200,000 to 300,000 clones, with 80% to 85% seen just once and 4% to 4.5% held by the top ten. Input material: peripheral blood. These receptors originate from a man aged 55 to 70 with acute or convalescent COVID-19. The CDR3 runs from the conserved cysteine through the conserved F or W. Fields, in order: D gene, clone size, V gene, J gene, CDR3 protein, CDR3 DNA. D genes are given only for firm matches. For some rows the clone size is stated as once, few or many, or as a class when expanded; others skip it.

D gene: TRBD1; clone size: .; V gene: TRBV15; J gene: TRBJ1-4; CDR3 protein: CATSRAGQGNPNEKLFF; CDR3 DNA: TGTGCCACCAGCAGAGCGGGACAGGGGAATCCTAATGAAAAACTGTTTTTT
D gene: .; clone size: .; V gene: TRBV7-9; J gene: TRBJ1-1; CDR3 protein: CASSLGAGTEAFF; CDR3 DNA: TGTGCCAGCAGCTTAGGCGCAGGGACTGAAGCTTTCTTT
D gene: TRBD2; clone size: .; V gene: TRBV10-3; J gene: TRBJ2-3; CDR3 protein: CAISETSGGTDTQYF; CDR3 DNA: TGTGCCATCAGTGAGACTAGCGGAGGCACAGATACGCAGTATTTT
D gene: TRBD1; clone size: .; V gene: TRBV6-1; J gene: TRBJ2-3; CDR3 protein: CASSQGESDTQYF; CDR3 DNA: TGTGCCAGCAGTCAGGGGGAGTCAGATACGCAGTATTTT
D gene: .; clone size: once; V gene: TRBV4-2; J gene: TRBJ2-7; CDR3 protein: CASSQVFSFEQYF; CDR3 DNA: TGTGCCAGCAGCCAAGTGTTTAGTTTCGAGCAGTACTTC
D gene: TRBD2; clone size: .; V gene: TRBV7-9; J gene: TRBJ2-1; CDR3 protein: CASSLSGIAAGNEQFF; CDR3 DNA: TGTGCCAGCAGCTTAAGCGGGATAGCGGCGGGGAATGAGCAGTTCTTC
D gene: .; clone size: .; V gene: TRBV5-1; J gene: TRBJ2-2; CDR3 protein: CASSFDSNTGELFF; CDR3 DNA: TGCGCCAGCAGCTTTGACAGTAACACCGGGGAGCTGTTTTTT
D gene: .; clone size: .; V gene: TRBV5-6; J gene: TRBJ2-3; CDR3 protein: CASSLLIVSADTQYF; CDR3 DNA: TGTGCCAGCAGCTTGTTAATAGTTTCTGCAGATACGCAGTATTTT
D gene: .; clone size: .; V gene: TRBV5-1; J gene: TRBJ1-2; CDR3 protein: CASSLGVQVRGDYTF; CDR3 DNA: TGCGCCAGCAGCTTGGGCGTACAGGTCCGGGGGGACTACACCTTC
D gene: TRBD1; clone size: .; V gene: TRBV10-3; J gene: TRBJ1-6; CDR3 protein: CAISSVGTGASLSPLHF; CDR3 DNA: TGTGCCATCAGTTCGGTTGGGACAGGGGCTAGCTTATCACCCCTCCACTTT
D gene: TRBD1; clone size: .; V gene: TRBV4-1; J gene: TRBJ2-7; CDR3 protein: CASSLQTGGSYEQYF; CDR3 DNA: TGCGCCAGCAGCCTCCAGACAGGGGGCTCCTACGAGCAGTACTTC
D gene: .; clone size: .; V gene: TRBV6-6; J gene: TRBJ2-2; CDR3 protein: CASKRETGELFF; CDR3 DNA: TGTGCCAGCAAACGGGAAACCGGGGAGCTGTTTTTT
D gene: .; clone size: .; V gene: TRBV7-3; J gene: TRBJ2-1; CDR3 protein: CASSLQGTPYNEQFF; CDR3 DNA: TGTGCCAGCAGCTTACAGGGGACCCCCTACAATGAGCAGTTCTTC
D gene: .; clone size: .; V gene: TRBV11-2; J gene: TRBJ2-7; CDR3 protein: CASSLDRWTDSSYEQYF; CDR3 DNA: TGTGCCAGCAGCTTAGATCGGTGGACAGATAGCTCCTACGAGCAGTACTTC
D gene: .; clone size: .; V gene: TRBV4-3; J gene: TRBJ1-6; CDR3 protein: CASSQGFTVSYNSPLHF; CDR3 DNA: TGCGCCAGCAGCCAAGGCTTTACGGTCTCCTATAATTCACCCCTCCACTTT
D gene: .; clone size: .; V gene: TRBV9; J gene: TRBJ1-5; CDR3 protein: CASSKGPNQPQHF; CDR3 DNA: TGTGCCAGCAGCAAGGGGCCCAATCAGCCCCAGCATTTT
D gene: .; clone size: .; V gene: TRBV5-4; J gene: TRBJ1-2; CDR3 protein: CASSLGGQGSGYTF; CDR3 DNA: TGTGCCAGCAGCTTGGGAGGTCAGGGGAGTGGCTACACCTTC
D gene: .; clone size: .; V gene: TRBV12-3/TRBV12-4; J gene: TRBJ1-2; CDR3 protein: CASSPDRYGYTF; CDR3 DNA: TGTGCCAGCAGTCCCGACAGATATGGCTACACCTTC
D gene: TRBD1; clone size: .; V gene: TRBV2; J gene: TRBJ1-5; CDR3 protein: CASTAGQGRNQPQHF; CDR3 DNA: TGTGCCAGCACAGCGGGACAGGGGCGGAATCAGCCCCAGCATTTT
D gene: TRBD1; clone size: few; V gene: TRBV5-6; J gene: TRBJ1-3; CDR3 protein: CASSLPQGDGNTIYF; CDR3 DNA: TGTGCCAGCAGCTTACCACAGGGGGATGGAAACACCATATATTTT